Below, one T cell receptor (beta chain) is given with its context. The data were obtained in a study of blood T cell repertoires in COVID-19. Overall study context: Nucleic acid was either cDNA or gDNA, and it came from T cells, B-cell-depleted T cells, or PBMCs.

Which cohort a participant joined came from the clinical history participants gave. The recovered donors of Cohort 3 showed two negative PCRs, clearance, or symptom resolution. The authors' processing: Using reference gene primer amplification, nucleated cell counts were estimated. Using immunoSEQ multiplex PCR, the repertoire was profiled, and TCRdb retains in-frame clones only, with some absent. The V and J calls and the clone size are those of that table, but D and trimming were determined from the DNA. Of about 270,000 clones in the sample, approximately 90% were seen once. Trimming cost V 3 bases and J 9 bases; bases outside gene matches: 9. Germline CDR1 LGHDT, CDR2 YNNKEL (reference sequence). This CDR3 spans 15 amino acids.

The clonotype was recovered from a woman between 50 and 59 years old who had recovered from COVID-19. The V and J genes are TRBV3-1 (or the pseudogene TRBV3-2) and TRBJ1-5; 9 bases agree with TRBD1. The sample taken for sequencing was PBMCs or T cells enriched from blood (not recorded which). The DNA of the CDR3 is TGTGCCAGCAGCCATCAACAGGGGGCCTCTGCGCCCCAGCATTTT. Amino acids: CASSHQQGASAPQHF.